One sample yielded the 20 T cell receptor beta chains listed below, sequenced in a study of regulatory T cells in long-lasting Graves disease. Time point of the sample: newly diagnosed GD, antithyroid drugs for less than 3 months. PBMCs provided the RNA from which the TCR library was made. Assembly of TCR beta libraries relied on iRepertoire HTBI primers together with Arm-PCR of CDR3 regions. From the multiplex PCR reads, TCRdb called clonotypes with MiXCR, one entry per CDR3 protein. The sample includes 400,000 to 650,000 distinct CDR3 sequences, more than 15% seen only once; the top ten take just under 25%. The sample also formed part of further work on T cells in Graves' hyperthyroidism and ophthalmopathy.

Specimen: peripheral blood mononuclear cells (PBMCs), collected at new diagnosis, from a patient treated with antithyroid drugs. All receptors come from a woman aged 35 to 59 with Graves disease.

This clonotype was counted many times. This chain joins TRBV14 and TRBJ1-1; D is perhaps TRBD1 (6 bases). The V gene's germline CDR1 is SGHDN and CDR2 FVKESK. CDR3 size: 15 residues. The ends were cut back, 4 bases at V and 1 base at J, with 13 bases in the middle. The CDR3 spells CASSPIWGPNTEAFF. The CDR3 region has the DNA TGTGCCAGCAGCCCGATCTGGGGGCCGAACACTGAAGCTTTCTTT.

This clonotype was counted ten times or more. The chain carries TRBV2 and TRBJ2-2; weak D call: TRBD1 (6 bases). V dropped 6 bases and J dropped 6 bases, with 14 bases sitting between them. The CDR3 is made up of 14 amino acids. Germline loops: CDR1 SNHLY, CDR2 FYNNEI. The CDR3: CASSGQYFAGELFF. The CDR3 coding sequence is TGTGCCAGCAGCGGACAGTATTTTGCCGGGGAGCTGTTTTTT. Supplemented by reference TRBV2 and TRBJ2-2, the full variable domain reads EPEVTQTPSHQVTQMGQEVILRCVPISNHLYFYWYRQILGQKVEFLVSFYNNEISEKSEIFDDQFSVERPDGSNFTLKIRSTKLEDSAMYFCASSGQYFAGELFFGEGSRLTVL.

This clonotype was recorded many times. The CDR3 sequence is CASSQLGHAGEQYF. CDR3 in DNA: TGTGCCAGCAGCCAACTAGGACATGCGGGCGAGCAGTACTTC. This chain connects TRBV3-1 to TRBJ2-7; D assignment may be TRBD1 or TRBD2 (5 bases each). With 2 bases removed from V and 6 bases from J, the gap between germline ends came to 14 bases. The germline V gene has CDR1 LGHDT and CDR2 YNNKEL (reference sequence). This CDR3 contains 14 residues.

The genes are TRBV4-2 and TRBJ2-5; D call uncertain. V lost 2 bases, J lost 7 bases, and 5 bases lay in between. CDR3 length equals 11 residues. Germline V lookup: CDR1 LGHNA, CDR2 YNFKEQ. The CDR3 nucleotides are TGTGCCAGCAGCCAAAGTGGGACCCAGTACTTC. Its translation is CASSQSGTQYF.

CDR3 DNA sequence: TGTGCCATCAAGCAGGACCCGAACACTGAAGCTTTCTTT. This encodes CAIKQDPNTEAFF. The rearrangement uses TRBV10-3 and TRBJ1-1; D gene unclear. V gave up 7 bases and J gave up 1 base, with 10 bases separating them. CDR1 ENHRY and CDR2 SYGVKD come from the germline V gene. The CDR3 length is 13 residues.

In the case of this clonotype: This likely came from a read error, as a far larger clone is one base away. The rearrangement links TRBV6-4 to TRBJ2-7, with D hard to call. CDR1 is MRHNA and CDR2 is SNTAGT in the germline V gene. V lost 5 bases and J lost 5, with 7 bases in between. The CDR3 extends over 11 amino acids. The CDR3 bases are TGTGCCAGCAGTCACAGTGACGAGCAGTACTTC. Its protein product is CASSHSDEQYF.

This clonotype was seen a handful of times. The DNA for the CDR3 is TGTGCCAGCAGTGAATTTGCAGGGGGCAGGAGAGGCACTGAAGCTTTCTTT. Translated: CASSEFAGGRRGTEAFF. The chain is built from TRBV25-1 and TRBJ1-1, with 8 bases matching TRBD1. CDR3 length equals 17 residues. The germline V gene encodes CDR1 MGHDK and CDR2 SYGVNS. With 1 base clipped from V and 4 bases from J, the junction kept 11 bases outside the gene matches.

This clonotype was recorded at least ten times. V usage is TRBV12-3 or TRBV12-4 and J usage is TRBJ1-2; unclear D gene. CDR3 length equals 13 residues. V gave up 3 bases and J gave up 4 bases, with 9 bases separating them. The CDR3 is CASSFWEGYGYTF. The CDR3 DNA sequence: TGTGCCAGCAGTTTTTGGGAAGGCTATGGCTACACCTTC.

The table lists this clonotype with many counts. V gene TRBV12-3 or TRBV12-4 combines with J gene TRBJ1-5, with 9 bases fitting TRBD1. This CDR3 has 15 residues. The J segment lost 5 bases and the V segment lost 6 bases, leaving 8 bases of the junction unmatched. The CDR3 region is CASRTGGTRDQPQHF. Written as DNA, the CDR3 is TGTGCCAGCAGGACAGGGGGAACCAGGGATCAGCCCCAGCATTTT.

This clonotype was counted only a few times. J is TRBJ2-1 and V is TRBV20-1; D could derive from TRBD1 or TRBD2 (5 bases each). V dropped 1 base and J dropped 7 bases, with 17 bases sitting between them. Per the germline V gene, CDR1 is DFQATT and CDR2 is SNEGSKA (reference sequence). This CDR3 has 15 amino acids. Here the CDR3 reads CSARAAGTLWNEQFF. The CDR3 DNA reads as TGCAGTGCTAGAGCCGCCGGGACCCTCTGGAATGAGCAGTTCTTC.

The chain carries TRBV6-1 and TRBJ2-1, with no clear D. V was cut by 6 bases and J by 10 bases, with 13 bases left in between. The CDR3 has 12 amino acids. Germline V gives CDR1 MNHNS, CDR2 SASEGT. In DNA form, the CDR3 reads TGTGCCAGCAGACTGGTTGGGTCGGAGCAGTTCTTC. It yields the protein CASRLVGSEQFF.

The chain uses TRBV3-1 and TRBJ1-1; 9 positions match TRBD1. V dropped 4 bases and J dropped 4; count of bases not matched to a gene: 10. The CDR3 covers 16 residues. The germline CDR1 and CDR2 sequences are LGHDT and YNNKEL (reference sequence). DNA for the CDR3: TGTGCCAGCAGCCGCCGGACAGGGGTGGTTAGCACTGAAGCTTTCTTT. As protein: CASSRRTGVVSTEAFF. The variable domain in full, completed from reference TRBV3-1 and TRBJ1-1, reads DTAVSQTPKYLVTQMGNDKSIKCEQNLGHDTMYWYKQDSKKFLKIMFSYNNKELIINETVPNRFSPKSPDKAHLNLHINSLELGDSAVYFCASSRRTGVVSTEAFFGQGTRLTVV.

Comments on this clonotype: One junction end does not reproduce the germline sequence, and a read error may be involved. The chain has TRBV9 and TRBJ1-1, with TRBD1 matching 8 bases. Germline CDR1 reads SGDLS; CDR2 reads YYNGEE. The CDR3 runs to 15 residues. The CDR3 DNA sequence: TGTGCCAGCGGCGTAGGGCAGGGGGCCCGAACTGAAGCTTTCTTT. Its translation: CASGVGQGARTEAFF.

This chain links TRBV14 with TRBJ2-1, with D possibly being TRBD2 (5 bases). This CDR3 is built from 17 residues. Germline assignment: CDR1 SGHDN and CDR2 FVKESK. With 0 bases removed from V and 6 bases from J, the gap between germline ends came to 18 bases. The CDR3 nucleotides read TGTGCCAGCAGCCAAGATTGGTTCGAGGGCCCCCGCAATGAGCAGTTCTTC. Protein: CASSQDWFEGPRNEQFF.

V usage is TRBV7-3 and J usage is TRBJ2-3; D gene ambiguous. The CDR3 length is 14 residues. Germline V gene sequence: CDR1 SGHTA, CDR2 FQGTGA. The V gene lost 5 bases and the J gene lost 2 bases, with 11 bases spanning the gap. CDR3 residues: CASSPTPNTDTQYF. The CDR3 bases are TGTGCCAGCAGCCCTACCCCAAACACAGATACGCAGTATTTT.

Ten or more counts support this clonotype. Here the CDR3 DNA reads TGCGCCAGCAGCCAAGCCGGGACAGGGATCATGAACACTGAAGCTTTCTTT. This sequence encodes CASSQAGTGIMNTEAFF. The rearrangement uses TRBV4-1 and TRBJ1-1; 9 bases fit TRBD1. CDR1 MGHRA and CDR2 YSYEKL come from the germline V gene. V lost 1 base, J lost 0 bases, and 6 bases stayed unmatched. The length of the CDR3 is 17 residues.

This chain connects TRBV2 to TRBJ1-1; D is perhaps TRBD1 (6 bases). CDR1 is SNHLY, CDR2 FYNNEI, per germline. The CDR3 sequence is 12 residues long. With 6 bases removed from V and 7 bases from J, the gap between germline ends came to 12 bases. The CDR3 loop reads CASSLGQFEAFF. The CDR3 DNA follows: TGTGCCAGCAGCCTCGGACAGTTTGAAGCTTTCTTT.

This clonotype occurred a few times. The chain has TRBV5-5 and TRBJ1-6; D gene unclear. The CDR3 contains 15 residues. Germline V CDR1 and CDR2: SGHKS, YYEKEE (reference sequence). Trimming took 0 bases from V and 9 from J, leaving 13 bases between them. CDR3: CASSLGTSVGSPLHF. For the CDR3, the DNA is TGTGCCAGCAGCTTGGGAACCTCCGTGGGTTCACCCCTCCACTTT. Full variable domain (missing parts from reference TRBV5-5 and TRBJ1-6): DAGVTQSPTHLIKTRGQQVTLRCSPISGHKSVSWYQQVLGQGPQFIFQYYEKEERGRGNFPDRFSARQFPNYSSELNVNALLLGDSALYLCASSLGTSVGSPLHFGNGTRLTVT.

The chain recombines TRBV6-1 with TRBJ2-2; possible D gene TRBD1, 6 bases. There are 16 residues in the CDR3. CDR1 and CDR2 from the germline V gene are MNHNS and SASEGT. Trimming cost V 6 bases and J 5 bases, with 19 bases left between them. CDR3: CASRAERQAPTGELFF. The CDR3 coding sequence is TGTGCCAGCAGAGCCGAAAGACAGGCTCCAACCGGGGAGCTGTTTTTT.

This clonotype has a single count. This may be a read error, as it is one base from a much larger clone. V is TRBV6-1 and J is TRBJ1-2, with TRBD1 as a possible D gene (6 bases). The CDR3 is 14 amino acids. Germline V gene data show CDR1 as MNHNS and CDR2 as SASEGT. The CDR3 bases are TGTACCAGCAGCCGGGGGACGGGGGCTTATGGCTACACCTTC. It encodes CTSSRGTGAYGYTF.